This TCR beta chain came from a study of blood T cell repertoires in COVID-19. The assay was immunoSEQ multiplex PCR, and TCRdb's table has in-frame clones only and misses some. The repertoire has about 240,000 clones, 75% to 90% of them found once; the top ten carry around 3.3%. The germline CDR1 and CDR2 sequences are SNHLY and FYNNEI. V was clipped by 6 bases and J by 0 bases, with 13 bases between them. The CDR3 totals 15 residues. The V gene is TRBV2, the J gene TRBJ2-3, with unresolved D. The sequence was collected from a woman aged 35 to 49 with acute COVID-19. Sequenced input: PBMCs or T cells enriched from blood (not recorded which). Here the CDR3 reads CASSAITASTDTQYF. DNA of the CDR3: TGTGCCAGCAGCGCAATTACTGCAAGCACAGATACGCAGTATTTT.